The 21 T cell receptor beta chains reported below all come from one sample, sequenced in a study of shared clonotypes between healthy human individuals. The naive CD8 population came from CD45RO-negative cells selected for CCR7, without terminally differentiated effector memory CD45RA+ cells. The repertoire was sequenced with immunoSEQ multiplex PCR; TCRdb's copy has only in-frame clones and lacks some. The data hold about 2 million clones, with roughly 95% observed a single time. The sequencing sample was made of naive CD8+ T cells sorted from blood. The receptors originated from a man aged 18 to 29 in good health.

This sequence joins TRBV2 and TRBJ1-1; D is possibly TRBD1 (5 bases). This CDR3 spans 15 amino acids. V lost 1 base and J lost 4, with 13 bases in between. Germline V gene lookup returns CDR1 SNHLY and CDR2 FYNNEI. CDR3 DNA: TGTGCCAGCAGTGAAGACGGGGGATTCGGCACTGAAGCTTTCTTT. Translation: CASSEDGGFGTEAFF.

This clone was counted a single time. The chain couples TRBV14 to TRBJ1-2; 9 bases are a match to TRBD1. The J segment lost 7 bases and the V segment lost 5 bases, leaving 5 bases of the junction unmatched. The length of the CDR3 is 13 residues. Germline loops: CDR1 SGHDN, CDR2 FVKESK. The DNA for the CDR3 is TGTGCCAGCAGCGTAACAGGGGGCTTTGGCTACACCTTC. This encodes CASSVTGGFGYTF. Supplemented by reference TRBV14 and TRBJ1-2, the full variable domain reads EAGVTQFPSHSVIEKGQTVTLRCDPISGHDNLYWYRRVMGKEIKFLLHFVKESKQDESGMPNNRFLAERTGGTYSTLKVQPAELEDSGVYFCASSVTGGFGYTFGSGTRLTVV.

This sequence joins TRBV29-1 and TRBJ1-1, with D possibly matching TRBD1 (5 bases). Germline V gene data show CDR1 as SQVTM and CDR2 as ANQGSEA. V lost 7 bases, J lost 1 base, and 13 bases lay in between. The CDR3 loop spans 13 amino acids. As DNA, the CDR3 is TGCAGCGCCGATTACACAGGGAACACTGAAGCTTTCTTT. Translation: CSADYTGNTEAFF.

The chain couples TRBV6-5 to TRBJ2-6; 8 nucleotides agree with TRBD2. The junction had 5 bases not matched to a gene; V was cut back by 6 bases and J by 4 bases. Germline CDR1 is MNHEY and CDR2 is SVGAGI. The CDR3 length is 15 residues. The CDR3 DNA follows: TGTGCCAGCAGCATAGCGGGATCGGGGGCCAACGTCCTGACTTTC. Translation gives CASSIAGSGANVLTF.

V is TRBV14 and J is TRBJ2-3, with D perhaps matching TRBD1 or TRBD2 (5 bases each). There are 15 residues in the CDR3. V dropped 4 bases and J dropped 0 bases, with 11 bases sitting between them. Germline V lookup: CDR1 SGHDN, CDR2 FVKESK. CDR3 region: CASSRGVISTDTQYF. CDR3 DNA sequence: TGTGCCAGCAGCCGAGGGGTTATCAGCACAGATACGCAGTATTTT.

This clone was found once. V and J are TRBV6-5 and TRBJ1-2, with TRBD1 as a possible D gene (6 bases). Trimming took off 4 bases at V and 6 bases at J, with 9 bases between the two ends. The V gene's germline CDR1 is MNHEY and CDR2 SVGAGI. The CDR3 length is 12 residues. DNA for the CDR3: TGTGCCAGCAGTTTGAACAGGGATGGCTACACCTTC. This gives the protein CASSLNRDGYTF.

The rearrangement links TRBV7-6 to TRBJ2-7, with D uncertain. Germline V gene sequence: CDR1 SGHVS, CDR2 FNYEAQ. This CDR3 comprises 14 residues. V lost 0 bases and J 4 bases, leaving 10 bases between the germline ends. The CDR3 is CASSLANVGYEQYF. The CDR3 DNA follows: TGTGCCAGCAGCTTAGCAAATGTGGGTTACGAGCAGTACTTC.

The rearrangement joins TRBV7-6 to TRBJ1-1; 9 positions match TRBD1. This CDR3 spans 16 amino acids. In germline, CDR1 is SGHVS, CDR2 FNYEAQ. V was clipped by 5 bases and J by 1 base; unmatched bases: 8. CDR3 residues: CASSQLTGGTNTEAFF. The CDR3 DNA reads as TGTGCCAGCAGCCAGTTAACAGGGGGCACGAACACTGAAGCTTTCTTT.

J is TRBJ1-4 and V is TRBV2; D might be TRBD1 (5 bases). The V gene's germline CDR1 is SNHLY and CDR2 FYNNEI. The CDR3 is 14 residues long. Between the trimmed V and J ends, which lost 6 bases and 5 bases, there was a span of 13 bases. The CDR3 region has the DNA TGTGCCAGCAGCCCGTGGGGGAGCAATGAAAAACTGTTTTTT. Its translation: CASSPWGSNEKLFF. Filled out from reference TRBV2 and TRBJ1-4, the complete variable domain reads EPEVTQTPSHQVTQMGQEVILRCVPISNHLYFYWYRQILGQKVEFLVSFYNNEISEKSEIFDDQFSVERPDGSNFTLKIRSTKLEDSAMYFCASSPWGSNEKLFFGSGTQLSVL.

The genes are TRBV28 and TRBJ1-1; D gene unclear. V was trimmed by 3 bases and J by 5 bases, leaving 10 bases between them. This CDR3 is built from 13 residues. Germline loops: CDR1 MDHEN, CDR2 SYDVKM. The CDR3 sequence is CASSFFEGTEAFF. The CDR3 region has the DNA TGTGCCAGCAGTTTTTTTGAAGGGACTGAAGCTTTCTTT.

The CDR3 region is CASSEEMSLAGSYNEQFF. The CDR3 region has the DNA TGTGCCAGCAGTGAAGAGATGTCACTAGCGGGCTCCTACAATGAGCAGTTCTTC. The chain carries TRBV6-1 and TRBJ2-1; 9 bases are a match to TRBD2. The ends lost 1 base at V and 0 bases at J; junction bases unmatched: 7. The CDR3 loop spans 18 amino acids. Germline V CDR1 and CDR2: MNHNS, SASEGT.

A word on this clone: The same CDR3 also results from other DNA sequences found in this sample. The chain combines TRBV11-2 with TRBJ2-7; D not certain. Trimming cost V 5 bases and J 3 bases, with 11 bases left between them. CDR3 length: 13 residues. Germline CDR1 and CDR2: SGHAT and FQNNGV. CDR3 residues: CASSPGPSYEQYF. In DNA form, the CDR3 reads TGTGCCAGCAGCCCCGGACCCAGCTACGAGCAGTACTTC. Filled out from reference TRBV11-2 and TRBJ2-7, the complete variable domain reads EAGVAQSPRYKIIEKRQSVAFWCNPISGHATLYWYQQILGQGPKLLIQFQNNGVVDDSQLPKDRFSAERLKGVDSTLKIQPAKLEDSAVYLCASSPGPSYEQYFGPGTRLTVT.

Concerning this clone itself: Within the sample, other DNA sequences also encode this same CDR3. The chain couples TRBV9 to TRBJ2-7; D is perhaps TRBD2 (6 bases). The CDR3 is 14 amino acids. Germline assignment: CDR1 SGDLS and CDR2 YYNGEE. V lost 3 bases to trimming and J lost 2 bases, with 12 bases between them. The DNA of the CDR3 is TGTGCCAGCAGCGGCCGGGACTCGACCTACGAGCAGTACTTC. Residues: CASSGRDSTYEQYF.

This chain links TRBV18 with TRBJ2-7; no firm D call. The CDR3 loop spans 16 amino acids. Trimming left V 0 bases short and J 7 bases short, with 19 bases between. Per the germline V gene, CDR1 is KGHSH and CDR2 is LQKENI. CDR3 loop: CASSPPLLDRNSEQYF. For the CDR3, the DNA is TGTGCCAGCTCACCACCCCTATTGGATAGGAACTCGGAGCAGTACTTC.

The CDR3 spells CASMQIYNEQFF. The DNA for the CDR3 is TGTGCCAGCATGCAAATCTACAATGAGCAGTTCTTC. The rearrangement joins TRBV6-6 to TRBJ2-1; the D is unclear. V was shortened by 7 bases and J by 3 bases, with 7 bases between the two germline ends. The CDR3 length is 12 residues. Germline CDR1 MNHNY, CDR2 SVGAGI (reference sequence).

The chain couples TRBV19 to TRBJ2-2; D remains ambiguous. Germline loops: CDR1 LNHDA, CDR2 SQIVND (reference sequence). This CDR3 has 14 residues. With 5 bases removed from V and 2 bases from J, the gap between germline ends came to 9 bases. CDR3 bases: TGTGCCAGTAGTGTGGGGATCAACACCGGGGAGCTGTTTTTT. Translation gives CASSVGINTGELFF.

The chain carries TRBV28 and TRBJ1-5, with unresolved D. The V gene's germline CDR1 is MDHEN and CDR2 SYDVKM. V was shortened by 5 bases and J by 8 bases, with 19 bases between the two germline ends. This CDR3 has 15 amino acids. CDR3 protein: CASSGRDLLFEPQHF. In DNA, the CDR3 is TGTGCCAGCAGTGGCCGCGACCTTCTATTCGAGCCCCAGCATTTT.

The rearrangement joins TRBV7-8 to TRBJ2-2; TRBD2 agrees at 14 bases. The CDR3 extends over 18 amino acids. The V segment lost 5 bases and the J segment 3 bases; nucleotides outside the gene matches: 8. Germline loops: CDR1 SGHVS, CDR2 FQNEAQ. The CDR3 coding sequence is TGTGCCAGCAGCGTGCCGGGACTAGCGGGAGTTGACACCGGGGAGCTGTTTTTT. Amino acid sequence: CASSVPGLAGVDTGELFF. Full variable domain (missing parts from reference TRBV7-8 and TRBJ2-2): GAGVSQSPRYKVAKRGQDVALRCDPISGHVSLFWYQQALGQGPEFLTYFQNEAQLDKSGLPSDRFFAERPEGSVSTLKIQRTQQEDSAVYLCASSVPGLAGVDTGELFFGEGSRLTVL.

The rearrangement links TRBV18 to TRBJ2-1, with 8 bases lining up with TRBD2. The CDR3 runs 16 residues. CDR1 is KGHSH, CDR2 LQKENI, per germline. J gave up 7 bases and V 3 bases, and 11 bases lay outside the gene matches. CDR3 DNA: TGTGCCAGCTCACCGACCGGGACTAGGCTGCAAAATGAGCAGTTCTTC. Protein sequence: CASSPTGTRLQNEQFF.

This sequence joins TRBV11-1 and TRBJ2-6; unclear D gene. V lost 2 bases and J lost 0, with 11 bases in between. Germline V gene data show CDR1 as SGHAT and CDR2 as FQDESV (reference sequence). The CDR3 totals 17 residues. The CDR3 DNA follows: TGTGCCAGCAGCTTATCTCCCAGAATCTCTGGGGCCAACGTCCTGACTTTC. It yields the protein CASSLSPRISGANVLTF. Based on the CDR3 plus reference TRBV11-1 and TRBJ2-6, the full variable domain is EAEVAQSPRYKITEKSQAVAFWCDPISGHATLYWYRQILGQGPELLVQFQDESVVDDSQLPKDRFSAERLKGVDSTLKIQPAELGDSAMYLCASSLSPRISGANVLTFGAGSRLTVL.

The chain recombines TRBV7-2 with TRBJ1-1, with D tentatively TRBD1 (5 bases). Trimming shortened V by 5 bases and J by 5 bases, and 21 bases separated the two germline ends. The CDR3 has 16 amino acids. In germline, CDR1 is SGHTA, CDR2 FQGNSA. CDR3 amino acids: CASSTLLEGLGTEAFF. Here the CDR3 DNA reads TGTGCCAGCAGCACCCTATTGGAGGGGCTCGGTACTGAAGCTTTCTTT.